The rows below give T cell receptor beta chains drawn from one sample of a study of sequential checkpoint blockade in melanoma. Data came from immunoSEQ multiplex PCR; TCRdb stores just in-frame clones and leaves some out. The sample contains 13,000 or so clones, around a fifth of which appear only once. Sequenced here: tumor tissue (inferred from file names), sampled from a patient given nivolumab and ipilimumab in sequence. All receptors come from a human donor with melanoma. The CDR3 runs from the conserved cysteine through the conserved F or W. A D gene is named only where the DNA matches it firmly. Clone size is given for some rows only: seen once, a few or many times, or a class if the clone is expanded.

D,J,V,size,CDR3,DNA
NA,TRBJ2-2,TRBV6-8,medium-sized,CASSSWGGELFF,TGTGCCAGCAGTTCTTGGGGCGGGGAGCTGTTTTTT
NA,TRBJ1-2,TRBV11-3,NA,CASSSQVIGPWYGYTF,TGTGCCAGCAGCTCACAGGTGATCGGACCGTGGTATGGCTACACCTTC
TRBD1,TRBJ1-1,TRBV6-8,NA,CAIRPGQGNTEAFF,TGTGCCATCAGACCGGGACAGGGGAACACTGAAGCTTTCTTT
TRBD2,TRBJ2-7,TRBV11-3,medium-sized,CASSFTFAGGNYEQYF,TGTGCCAGCAGCTTTACCTTCGCGGGAGGGAACTACGAGCAGTACTTC
TRBD1,TRBJ1-5,TRBV10-3,few,CAISEGQGHQPQHF,TGTGCCATCAGTGAGGGACAGGGCCATCAGCCCCAGCATTTT
NA,TRBJ2-5,TRBV18,once,CASSPPHDPETQYF,TGTGCCAGCTCACCACCGCACGACCCAGAGACCCAGTACTTC
NA,TRBJ1-1,TRBV19,NA,CASSIRRPTEAFF,TGTGCCAGTAGTATACGCAGACCCACTGAAGCTTTCTTT
TRBD2,TRBJ2-1,TRBV11-3,many,CASSLTSGVRGSNEQFF,TGTGCCAGCAGCTTGACTAGCGGGGTGAGAGGGAGCAATGAGCAGTTCTTC
NA,TRBJ1-1,TRBV19,NA,CASSIDRGRPYEAFF,TGTGCCAGTAGTATAGATAGGGGACGACCATATGAAGCTTTCTTT
TRBD2,TRBJ2-7,TRBV9,many,CASSAVAGPEQYF,TGTGCCAGCAGCGCGGTAGCGGGGCCCGAGCAGTACTTC
NA,TRBJ1-4,TRBV5-1,few,CASFVTGRLDKLFF,TGCGCCAGCTTTGTGACAGGAAGGTTGGATAAACTGTTTTTT
NA,TRBJ1-3,TRBV28,many,CASSSTGTYTIYF,TGTGCCAGCAGTTCTACCGGGACATACACCATATATTTT
NA,TRBJ1-2,TRBV6-8,NA,CAIRPSGGSNYGYTF,TGTGCCATCAGGCCCTCTGGAGGTTCTAACTATGGCTACACCTTC
NA,TRBJ2-4,TRBV14,NA,CASSQEFGKNIQYF,TGTGCCAGCAGCCAAGAGTTTGGCAAAAACATTCAGTACTTC
TRBD1,TRBJ2-5,TRBV11-3,many,CASSLDSNRGLETQYF,TGTGCTAGCAGCTTAGACTCCAACAGGGGATTGGAGACCCAGTACTTC
NA,TRBJ2-7,TRBV5-1,few,CASSLWATGGDSYEQYF,TGCGCCAGCAGCTTGTGGGCCACAGGGGGGGACTCCTACGAGCAGTACTTC
NA,TRBJ2-1,TRBV12-2,NA,CVTLAGTGAYNEQFF,TGTGTCACCCTTGCCGGGACAGGGGCCTACAATGAGCAGTTCTTC
NA,TRBJ2-7,TRBV6-8,medium-sized,CASTPEGVGYEQYF,TGTGCCAGCACCCCAGAGGGGGTTGGCTACGAGCAGTACTTC
NA,TRBJ2-6,TRBV9,NA,CASSVYSSGANVLTF,TGTGCCAGCAGCGTATATTCCTCTGGGGCCAACGTCCTGACTTTC
NA,TRBJ2-5,TRBV11-3,many,CASSLRKRLETQYF,TGTGCCAGCAGCTTAAGGAAGAGGCTCGAGACCCAGTACTTC
NA,TRBJ1-5,TRBV6-8,many,CASSLTENQPQHF,TGTGCCAGCAGTTTGACAGAAAATCAGCCCCAGCATTTT
NA,TRBJ1-4,TRBV18,NA,CASSPQVGVEKLFF,TGTGCCAGCTCACCACAAGTAGGCGTCGAAAAACTGTTTTTT
TRBD2,TRBJ2-5,TRBV28,few,CASGPAGLALQETQYF,TGTGCCAGCGGCCCTGCTGGACTAGCACTTCAAGAGACCCAGTACTTC
TRBD2,TRBJ2-5,TRBV4-1,few,CASSQDSGGGVQYF,TGCGCCAGCAGCCAAGACAGTGGCGGGGGGGTCCAGTACTTC
NA,TRBJ1-5,TRBV7-6,few,CASSFSPQGNQPQHF,TGTGCCAGCAGCTTTTCCCCCCAGGGGAATCAGCCCCAGCATTTT
TRBD2,TRBJ2-3,TRBV10-2,NA,CASSPGLAGPADTQYF,TGCGCCAGCAGCCCGGGACTAGCGGGGCCGGCGGATACGCAGTATTTT
TRBD1,TRBJ2-7,TRBV6-8,few,CASRSDRGGSYEQYF,TGTGCCAGCAGGTCTGACAGGGGCGGCTCCTACGAGCAGTACTTC
TRBD1,TRBJ1-6,TRBV11-3,many,CASSSTGGNSPLHF,TGTGCCAGCAGCTCCACAGGGGGGAATTCACCCCTCCACTTT
TRBD2,TRBJ2-5,TRBV4-1,few,CASSQRTSGGQETQYF,TGCGCCAGCAGCCAGCGGACTAGCGGGGGTCAAGAGACCCAGTACTTC
TRBD2,TRBJ2-3,TRBV28,NA,CASSFERGANTQYF,TGTGCCAGCAGTTTTGAGCGGGGGGCCAATACGCAGTATTTT